These 24 T cell receptor beta chains were all obtained from the same sample, sequenced in a study of cytomegalovirus exposure and HLA in healthy donors. In the PCR, 60 Vbeta and 13 Jbeta primers were used. Measured with immunoSEQ multiplex PCR; TCRdb has only the in-frame clones, and not every one. This repertoire shows 95,000 or so clones, nearly 70% found once; its top ten account for around 16%. The sequenced sample consisted of PBMCs. Receptors originate from a woman aged 45-60 years in good health and CMV-seropositive.

This clone was observed a handful of times. The CDR3 DNA is TGTGCCAGCAGTCACCGGGGGAGTGAAAACACCATATATTTT. Translation: CASSHRGSENTIYF. The chain has TRBV6-1 and TRBJ1-3, with a possible D match to TRBD1 (5 bases). Germline V gene lookup returns CDR1 MNHNS and CDR2 SASEGT. The CDR3 has 14 residues. Between the trimmed V and J ends, which lost 5 bases and 6 bases, there was a span of 14 bases.

This chain joins TRBV7-6 and TRBJ1-5; D gene uncertain. CDR1 is SGHVS and CDR2 is FNYEAQ in the germline V gene. The CDR3 has 13 residues. Deletions cut 6 bases from V and 0 bases from J, with 6 bases between. CDR3 sequence (DNA): TGTGCCAGCAGGAGGAATAGCAATCAGCCCCAGCATTTT. Translated, it gives CASRRNSNQPQHF.

The J gene is TRBJ2-3, the V gene TRBV28; D perhaps matches TRBD2 (5 bases). Trimming removed 6 bases from V and 2 bases from J, with 9 bases in between. The V gene's germline CDR1 is MDHEN and CDR2 SYDVKM. The CDR3 loop spans 13 amino acids. This CDR3 reads CASRDSTTDTQYF. As DNA, the CDR3 is TGTGCCAGCAGGGACTCCACCACAGATACGCAGTATTTT.

The chain combines TRBV27 with TRBJ1-1; D unresolved. V dropped 3 bases and J dropped 5 bases, with 13 bases sitting between them. The CDR3 has 14 amino acids. Germline CDR1 reads MNHEY; CDR2 reads SMNVEV (reference sequence). The CDR3 nucleotides are TGTGCCAGCAGTTTGGAGATAAGCGGGACTGAAGCTTTCTTT. This encodes CASSLEISGTEAFF.

This clone was detected a few times. The rearrangement joins TRBV5-1 to TRBJ2-7, with D maybe TRBD2 (5 bases). The germline gives CDR1 SGHRS, CDR2 YFSETQ. V was clipped by 1 base and J by 0 bases, with 8 bases between them. The CDR3 covers 14 residues. Written as DNA, the CDR3 is TGCGCCAGCAGCTTGCGGGGAATCTCCTACGAGCAGTACTTC. Its translation is CASSLRGISYEQYF. Full variable domain (remainder filled in from reference TRBV5-1 and TRBJ2-7): KAGVTQTPRYLIKTRGQQVTLSCSPISGHRSVSWYQQTPGQGLQFLFEYFSETQRNKGNFPGRFSGRQFSNSRSEMNVSTLELGDSALYLCASSLRGISYEQYFGPGTRLTVT.

This clone was detected only a few times. This chain joins TRBV9 and TRBJ2-3; 10 bases line up with TRBD2. J gave up 4 bases and V 0 bases, and 17 bases lay outside the gene matches. The germline V gene encodes CDR1 SGDLS and CDR2 YYNGEE. CDR3 length: 20 residues. The CDR3 DNA reads as TGTGCCAGCAGCGTAGGGGGCCCCGGGGCGGGACTAGCGAGAGCAGATACGCAGTATTTT. Translating gives CASSVGGPGAGLARADTQYF.

V gene TRBV5-1 combines with J gene TRBJ1-3; a weak D match, TRBD1 (6 bases). The CDR3 loop spans 14 amino acids. Looked up from germline, CDR1 is SGHRS and CDR2 is YFSETQ. V was trimmed by 0 bases and J by 4 bases, leaving 8 bases between them. CDR3 sequence: CASSLGGQGNTIYF. The CDR3 DNA follows: TGCGCCAGCAGCTTGGGGGGGCAAGGAAACACCATATATTTT.

The chain recombines TRBV10-1 with TRBJ2-2; D is undetermined. The CDR3 contains 15 residues. Germline loops: CDR1 WNHNN, CDR2 SYGVQD (reference sequence). With 3 bases removed from V and 2 bases from J, the gap between germline ends came to 10 bases. This CDR3 is CASSEENSNTGELFF. CDR3 sequence (DNA): TGCGCCAGCAGTGAAGAAAACTCTAACACCGGGGAGCTGTTTTTT.

This clone came up a few times. The chain recombines TRBV4-1 with TRBJ2-7, with D unresolved. The CDR3 runs to 15 residues. V was shortened by 3 bases and J by 4 bases, with 16 bases between the two germline ends. CDR1 MGHRA and CDR2 YSYEKL come from the germline V gene. CDR3 region: CASSHPMGSNYEQYF. CDR3 in DNA: TGCGCCAGCAGCCACCCCATGGGCAGTAATTACGAGCAGTACTTC.

The rearrangement uses TRBV25-1 and TRBJ2-7; D might be TRBD1 (6 bases). The V end was cut by 2 bases, the J end by 6 bases, with 14 bases between. CDR1 and CDR2 (germline): MGHDK, SYGVNS. This CDR3 is built from 14 residues. CDR3 sequence reads: CASSEPSGAVEQYF. The CDR3 nucleotides read TGTGCCAGCAGTGAACCGTCAGGGGCTGTCGAGCAGTACTTC.

The J gene is TRBJ2-5, the V gene TRBV5-8; TRBD1 matches 7 bases. The CDR3 covers 14 residues. V was pared by 4 bases and J by 1 base, with 4 bases of the junction left unmatched. Germline-derived CDR1 and CDR2 are SGHTS and YDEGEE. CDR3 loop: CASSRDRAQETQYF. The DNA for the CDR3 is TGTGCCAGCAGCAGGGACAGAGCCCAAGAGACCCAGTACTTC.

The chain employs TRBV11-2 and TRBJ1-2; the D is unclear. In germline, CDR1 is SGHAT, CDR2 FQNNGV. Trimming shortened V by 8 bases and J by 2 bases, and 15 bases separated the two germline ends. The length of the CDR3 is 14 residues. CDR3 coding DNA: TGTGCCAGCCGACCTCCGGGAAGAAACTATGGCTACACCTTC. Residues: CASRPPGRNYGYTF.

The J gene is TRBJ2-5, the V gene TRBV6-1; unclear D gene. The J call may be mistaken, given a closer DNA end match to TRBJ2-7. There are 16 residues in the CDR3. From germline, CDR1 is MNHNS and CDR2 SASEGT. CDR3 sequence: CASSEASWASDYEQYF. The CDR3 nucleotides are TGTGCCAGCAGTGAAGCGTCCTGGGCCTCCGACTACGAGCAGTACTTC.

J is TRBJ1-5 and V is TRBV28; no clear D. The CDR3 sequence is 16 residues long. Germline V lookup: CDR1 MDHEN, CDR2 SYDVKM. Trimming took 6 bases from V and 3 from J, leaving 18 bases between them. CDR3 nucleotides: TGTGCCAGCAGCCAACCTATAGGCGCGGACAATCAGCCCCAGCATTTT. Its translation is CASSQPIGADNQPQHF.

The V call is TRBV28, the J call TRBJ2-7; 14 bases agree with TRBD2. The length of the CDR3 is 21 residues. J gave up 0 bases and V 3 bases, and 16 bases lay outside the gene matches. CDR1 and CDR2 from the germline V gene are MDHEN and SYDVKM. The CDR3 DNA reads as TGTGCCAGCAGTTTCTCGATGGGACTAGCGGGAGCGCCTGAGAGCTCCTACGAGCAGTACTTC. It yields the protein CASSFSMGLAGAPESSYEQYF.

This clone was counted only a few times. One junction end does not reproduce the germline sequence, and a read error may be involved. The chain employs TRBV7-9 and TRBJ2-7; tentatively, D is TRBD2 (5 bases). CDR3 length: 14 residues. Germline CDR1 SEHNR, CDR2 FQNEAQ (reference sequence). The CDR3 DNA reads as TGTTCCAGCAGCTTATATCGGGACTCCTACGAGCAGTACTTC. This codes for CSSSLYRDSYEQYF.

This rearrangement joins TRBV9 to TRBJ2-3; TRBD2 might be the D (5 bases). V dropped 3 bases and J dropped 2 bases, with 13 bases sitting between them. Per the germline V gene, CDR1 is SGDLS and CDR2 is YYNGEE. The CDR3 loop spans 15 amino acids. Here the CDR3 reads CASSASAGYTDTQYF. The CDR3 bases are TGTGCCAGCAGCGCCTCTGCGGGTTACACAGATACGCAGTATTTT.

V usage is TRBV14 and J usage is TRBJ2-3; 9 positions agree with TRBD2. CDR1 SGHDN and CDR2 FVKESK come from the germline V gene. Trimming removed 0 bases from V and 5 bases from J; junction bases left unmatched: 9. CDR3 length equals 17 residues. The CDR3 DNA reads as TGTGCCAGCAGCCAAGATATAGCGGGAGATAGTATAGATACGCAGTATTTT. Translated: CASSQDIAGDSIDTQYF.

The V gene is TRBV28, the J gene TRBJ1-3; the D gene is possibly TRBD1 (5 bases). Germline assignment: CDR1 MDHEN and CDR2 SYDVKM. Trimming shortened V by 6 bases and J by 0 bases, and 18 bases separated the two germline ends. The CDR3 is 17 amino acids. The CDR3 here is CASRPNKNRYSGNTIYF. CDR3 nucleotide sequence: TGTGCCAGCAGACCAAATAAAAACAGGTACTCTGGAAACACCATATATTTT.

The chain has TRBV7-2 and TRBJ2-7; TRBD2 agrees at 11 bases. The germline gives CDR1 SGHTA, CDR2 FQGNSA. This CDR3 comprises 15 residues. The V and J ends lost 8 bases and 9 bases, in that order; junction bases with no gene match: 15. The CDR3 region is CASGTRSGRGTGQYF. The CDR3 DNA sequence: TGTGCCAGCGGAACTCGTAGCGGGAGGGGGACGGGGCAGTACTTC. Together with reference TRBV7-2 and TRBJ2-7, the CDR3 gives the full variable domain: GAGVSQSPSNKVTEKGKDVELRCDPISGHTALYWYRQSLGQGLEFLIYFQGNSAPDKSGLPSDRFSAERTGGSVSTLTIQRTQQEDSAVYLCASGTRSGRGTGQYFGPGTRLTVT.

This clone appeared a few times. This rearrangement joins TRBV28 to TRBJ2-1; the match to TRBD2 covers 10 bases. The CDR3 contains 16 residues. Germline V gene lookup returns CDR1 MDHEN and CDR2 SYDVKM. The J segment lost 4 bases and the V segment lost 3 bases, leaving 6 bases of the junction unmatched. The CDR3 DNA reads TGTGCCAGCAGTTTGTTCCTAGCGGGAGAGTACAATGAGCAGTTCTTC. Its protein product is CASSLFLAGEYNEQFF.

The chain joins TRBV5-1 to TRBJ2-3; a weak D match, TRBD1 (5 bases). Germline CDR1 and CDR2: SGHRS and YFSETQ. CDR3 size: 15 residues. The V gene lost 0 bases and the J gene lost 1 base, with 9 bases spanning the gap. The DNA of the CDR3 is TGCGCCAGCAGCTTGGATGGGGCGGGCACAGATACGCAGTATTTT. Protein product: CASSLDGAGTDTQYF. The variable domain in full, with the rest retrieved from reference TRBV5-1 and TRBJ2-3, is KAGVTQTPRYLIKTRGQQVTLSCSPISGHRSVSWYQQTPGQGLQFLFEYFSETQRNKGNFPGRFSGRQFSNSRSEMNVSTLELGDSALYLCASSLDGAGTDTQYFGPGTRLTVL.

V usage is TRBV30 and J usage is TRBJ2-5, with D maybe TRBD1 (5 bases). Germline-derived CDR1 and CDR2 are GTSNPN and SVGIG (reference sequence). Trimming left V 4 bases short and J 1 base short, with 13 bases between. CDR3 length: 14 residues. The CDR3 DNA reads as TGTGCCTGGAACTTGGGGCAGCCCCAAGAGACCCAGTACTTC. Protein product: CAWNLGQPQETQYF.

The chain links TRBV20-1 to TRBJ1-1, with a tentative D call TRBD1 (5 bases). The V end was cut by 6 bases, the J end by 8 bases, with 13 bases between. Germline lookup yields CDR1 DFQATT and CDR2 SNEGSKA (reference sequence). The CDR3 covers 11 residues. CDR3 coding DNA: TGCAGTGCACCACAGGTGGGAGAAGCTTTCTTT. This sequence encodes CSAPQVGEAFF.